This T cell receptor beta chain is drawn from a study of beta chain features in type 1 diabetes. Study outcomes and limitations: Shortening of TCRB CDR3s, moderate but significant, appeared in all four CD4+ subsets of Type 1 diabetes patients.

Sorted CD4+ subsets: naive, central memory, regulatory, stem cell-like memory (CD45RO/CCR7/CD25/CD127/CD95/CD27 panel). This clone is judged medium-sized (0.01 to 0.1%). As yet, its antigen is unknown. The germline CDR1 and CDR2 sequences are MGHRA and YSYEKL. The CDR3 runs 14 residues. V gave up 4 bases and J gave up 6 bases, with 15 bases separating them. cDNA synthesis used the whole RNA isolate, giving expressed TCRB sequences. Assay: immunoSEQ multiplex PCR; the TCRdb copy retains only in-frame clones and omits some. This table holds over 55,000 clones, 50% to 55% found once. This receptor was taken from a middle-aged woman with type 1 diabetes. Material: Tregs from blood. The chain combines TRBV4-1 with TRBJ1-2; TRBD1 might be the D (6 bases). This CDR3 reads CASSRLGGADGYTF. The CDR3 nucleotides are TGCGCCAGCAGCCGCCTCGGGGGGGCGGATGGCTACACCTTC.